These 18 T cell receptor beta chains were all obtained from the same sample, sequenced in a study of T cell repertoires in cytomegalovirus infection. TCRdb reanalysed the reads using MiXCR and keeps one entry per CDR3 protein. Of about 900,000 distinct CDR3 sequences listed, approximately 33% are singletons. Antigens for these TCRs are unknown. The starting material was cultured CD8+ T cells from PBMCs, obtained from culture after CMV antigen stimulation. The receptor set was obtained from a human donor in good health (CMV status not recorded). Some clones in this sample may be carry-over from other donors' samples.

This clonotype was seen repeatedly, ten times or more. The chain combines TRBV7-6 with TRBJ1-1; TRBD1 aligns across 10 bases. Germline V CDR1 and CDR2: SGHVS, FNYEAQ. CDR3 length: 14 amino acids. Trimming took 7 bases from V and 4 from J; bases not matched to a gene: 6. As DNA, the CDR3 is TGTGCCAGCACCAAGACAGGGGGCGGCACTGAAGCTTTCTTT. It is translated as CASTKTGGGTEAFF. Using reference TRBV7-6 and TRBJ1-1 for the parts outside the CDR3, the full variable domain is GAGVSQSPRYKVTKRGQDVALRCDPISGHVSLYWYRQALGQGPEFLTYFNYEAQQDKSGLPNDRFSAERPEGSISTLTIQRTEQRDSAMYRCASTKTGGGTEAFFGQGTRLTVV.

The V and J genes are TRBV4-1 and TRBJ1-2, with D uncertain. The CDR3 loop spans 15 amino acids. Trimming left V 1 base short and J 4 bases short, with 13 bases between. Germline V gene lookup returns CDR1 MGHRA and CDR2 YSYEKL. In DNA form, the CDR3 reads TGCGCCAGCAGCCAAGCCAAACGGGGAATCTATGGCTACACCTTC. Encoded protein: CASSQAKRGIYGYTF.

V and J are TRBV13 and TRBJ1-2; tentative D call: TRBD1 (5 bases). Germline V CDR1 and CDR2: PRHDT, FYEKMQ (reference sequence). This CDR3 region has 17 residues. The V end lost 4 bases, the J end lost 7 bases, and 25 bases lay between the germline ends. This chain's CDR3 is CASSSGGSSPGGSGYTF. In DNA, the CDR3 is TGTGCCAGCAGCTCCGGGGGATCATCTCCCGGCGGCAGTGGCTACACCTTC. The entire variable domain, with the rest obtained from reference TRBV13 and TRBJ1-2, is as follows: AAGVIQSPRHLIKEKRETATLKCYPIPRHDTVYWYQQGPGQDPQFLISFYEKMQSDKGSIPDRFSAQQFSDYHSELNMSSLELGDSALYFCASSSGGSSPGGSGYTFGSGTRLTVV.

The chain is built from TRBV7-6 and TRBJ2-7; D gene uncertain. The CDR3 totals 14 residues. From germline, CDR1 is SGHVS and CDR2 FNYEAQ. V was cut by 2 bases and J by 0 bases, with 8 bases left in between. CDR3 loop: CASSLSHLSYEQYV. CDR3 DNA: TGTGCCAGCAGCTTAAGTCATCTCTCCTACGAGCAGTACGTC.

In its sample, this clonotype was seen a few times. The chain has TRBV6-6 and TRBJ2-1; D may correspond to TRBD1 or TRBD2 (6 bases each). Per germline, CDR1 MNHNY and CDR2 SVGAGI (reference sequence). The V gene lost 4 bases and the J gene lost 12 bases, with 25 bases spanning the gap. This CDR3 spans 16 amino acids. The CDR3 bases are TGTGCCAGCAGTTTCCTTGAGCCACAGGGACTTGGGGGGCAGTTCTTC. Translated: CASSFLEPQGLGGQFF.

The V gene is TRBV28, the J gene TRBJ1-2; a weak D match, TRBD1 (5 bases). The CDR3 is 15 residues long. V gave up 3 bases and J gave up 4 bases, with 15 bases separating them. Germline CDR1 reads MDHEN; CDR2 reads SYDVKM. CDR3 in amino acids: CASSFGTRALYGYTF. DNA for the CDR3: TGTGCCAGCAGTTTCGGGACTCGGGCCCTCTATGGCTACACCTTC.

This clonotype was counted a single time. This chain joins TRBV6-1 and TRBJ2-4; tentatively, D is TRBD2 (6 bases). CDR3 length: 15 amino acids. The germline V and J ends were trimmed by 7 bases and 0 bases, with 13 bases remaining between them. Germline V gene lookup returns CDR1 MNHNS and CDR2 SASEGT. The CDR3: CASTVAELAKNIQYF. CDR3 DNA sequence: TGTGCCAGCACTGTAGCGGAGCTAGCCAAAAACATTCAGTACTTC.

This clonotype was counted many times. The chain joins TRBV7-8 to TRBJ2-2; TRBD1 matches 9 bases. The length of the CDR3 is 14 residues. Germline loops: CDR1 SGHVS, CDR2 FQNEAQ. CDR3 in DNA: TGTGCGGCGGGACAGGGACAGAACACCGGGGAGCTGTTTTTT. Protein product: CAAGQGQNTGELFF.

This clonotype was detected only a few times. J is TRBJ1-2 and V is TRBV12-5, with 8 bases matching TRBD1. CDR1 is LGHNT, CDR2 FRNRAP, per germline. V was pared by 1 base and J by 2 bases, with 3 bases of the junction left unmatched. The CDR3 totals 15 residues. This chain's CDR3 is CASGLGWTGNYGYTF. CDR3 sequence (DNA): TGTGCTAGTGGTTTGGGGTGGACAGGGAACTATGGCTACACCTTC.

In this sample, this clonotype turned up a few times. This chain joins TRBV15 and TRBJ1-3, with TRBD1 matching 7 bases. Germline V CDR1 and CDR2: LNHNV, YYDKDF (reference sequence). The ends lost 1 base at V and 5 bases at J; junction bases unmatched: 17. This CDR3 has 19 residues. The CDR3 here is CATSRGRWGDRENRNTIYF. Here the CDR3 DNA reads TGTGCCACCAGCAGAGGAAGATGGGGCGACAGGGAAAATAGAAACACCATATATTTT.

This clonotype was recorded a few times. CDR3 nucleotide sequence: TGTGCCAGCAGTTTAAGCGGAGCGGGGGAAATCCAAGAGACCCAGTACTTC. Translating it yields CASSLSGAGEIQETQYF. V is TRBV27 and J is TRBJ2-5; 8 bases map to TRBD2. Per germline, CDR1 MNHEY and CDR2 SMNVEV (reference sequence). This CDR3 region has 17 residues. V trimming: 2 bases; J trimming: 1 base; junction bases outside the gene matches: 9.

This clonotype was found many times. V usage is TRBV6-1 and J usage is TRBJ2-1, with D tentatively TRBD2 (5 bases). The V gene's germline CDR1 is MNHNS and CDR2 SASEGT. The CDR3 is made up of 16 amino acids. V dropped 1 base and J dropped 8 bases, with 18 bases sitting between them. CDR3 sequence: CASSEVGLPPGDEQFF. CDR3 coding DNA: TGTGCCAGCAGTGAAGTGGGCCTGCCCCCCGGGGATGAGCAGTTCTTC.

The chain joins TRBV5-5 to TRBJ2-3, with 7 nucleotides matching TRBD2. The CDR3 has 15 residues. Trimming cost V 4 bases and J 7 bases; bases outside gene matches: 12. The V gene's germline CDR1 is SGHKS and CDR2 YYEKEE (reference sequence). The DNA of the CDR3 is TGTGCCAGCAGCAGCGGGACCCAAGGGAGTAATACGCAGTATTTT. Encoded protein: CASSSGTQGSNTQYF.

This clonotype has more than one count but fewer than ten. The chain employs TRBV6-2 or TRBV6-3 and TRBJ2-5; D is possibly TRBD1 (7 bases). Germline V gene sequence: CDR1 MNHEY, CDR2 SVGEGT. CDR3 size: 16 residues. V was cut by 6 bases and J by 5 bases, with 22 bases left in between. CDR3 coding DNA: TGTGCCAGCAGCCCACAGGAGGGGGCGGAGTACGAGACCCAGTACTTC. It codes for CASSPQEGAEYETQYF.

At least ten counts were recorded for this clonotype. J is TRBJ2-7 and V is TRBV7-8, with D perhaps matching TRBD2 (6 bases). V dropped 1 base and J dropped 6 bases, with 10 bases sitting between them. The germline gives CDR1 SGHVS, CDR2 FQNEAQ. The CDR3 length is 13 residues. CDR3 in DNA: TGTGCCAGCAGCTTAGGGACTATAGTCGAGCAGTACGTC. Residues: CASSLGTIVEQYV.

The V call is TRBV27, the J call TRBJ2-7; either TRBD1 or TRBD2 may fit D (6 bases each). Trimming removed 1 base from V and 0 bases from J, with 16 bases in between. Germline-derived CDR1 and CDR2 are MNHEY and SMNVEV (reference sequence). This CDR3 contains 17 residues. The DNA of the CDR3 is TGTGCCAGCAGTTTATATGGAGGGGCAGGGGACTCCTACGAGCAGTACTTC. It yields the protein CASSLYGGAGDSYEQYF.

The chain is built from TRBV20-1 and TRBJ2-5; 7 positions match TRBD2. Germline V gene sequence: CDR1 DFQATT, CDR2 SNEGSKA (reference sequence). After removal of 0 bases from V and 1 base from J, the junction contained 5 bases not matched to a gene. This CDR3 contains 15 residues. CDR3 region: CSARDGGESQETQYF. The CDR3 region has the DNA TGCAGTGCTAGAGATGGGGGGGAATCCCAAGAGACCCAGTACTTC.

This chain connects TRBV6-6 to TRBJ2-1, with 7 bases fitting TRBD2. Germline lookup yields CDR1 MNHNY and CDR2 SVGAGI (reference sequence). With V trimmed by 7 bases and J by 2 bases, 5 bases remained unmatched. The CDR3 is 14 residues long. DNA for the CDR3: TGTGCCAGCAATCCGGGACTAACCTACAATGAGCAGTTCTTC. Its protein is CASNPGLTYNEQFF.